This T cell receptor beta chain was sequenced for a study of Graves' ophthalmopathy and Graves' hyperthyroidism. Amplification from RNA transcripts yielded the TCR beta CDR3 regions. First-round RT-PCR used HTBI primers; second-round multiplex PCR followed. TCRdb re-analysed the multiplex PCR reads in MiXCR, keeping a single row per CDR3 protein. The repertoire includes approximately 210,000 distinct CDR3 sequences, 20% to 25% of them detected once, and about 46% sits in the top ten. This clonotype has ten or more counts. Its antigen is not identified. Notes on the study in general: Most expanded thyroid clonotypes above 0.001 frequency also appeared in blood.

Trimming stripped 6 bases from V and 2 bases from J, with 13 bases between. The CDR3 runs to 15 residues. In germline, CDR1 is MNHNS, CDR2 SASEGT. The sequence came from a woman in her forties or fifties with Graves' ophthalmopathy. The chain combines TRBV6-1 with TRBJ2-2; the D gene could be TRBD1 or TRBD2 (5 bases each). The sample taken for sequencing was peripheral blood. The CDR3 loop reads CASRDGAYNTGELFF. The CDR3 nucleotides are TGTGCCAGCAGGGACGGGGCCTACAACACCGGGGAGCTGTTTTTT.